This TCR beta chain is drawn from a study of low-dose radiotherapy and immunotherapy resistance in tumors. For the study at large: Fractions of 0.5 Gy went to Cohort 1 every 2 weeks, totaling 6.5 Gy. 1 Gy per fraction was delivered to Cohort 2 every two weeks, for 13 Gy total over 26 weeks.

Alpha- and beta-chain coverage of first-strand cDNA came from TRAV- and TRBV-specific primers. Amplification, which lasted roughly 20 PCR cycles, used a constant-region primer and V-primer adapter to amplify TCRs. The mRNA which had been isolated was amplified by in vitro transcription. Each CDR3 protein is one row after TCRdb ran MiXCR on the reads. Among nearly 95,000 distinct CDR3 sequences listed, more than 8% were seen once. The time point denotes: before trial treatment. Donors were administered nivolumab, ipilimumab, aspirin and low-dose cyclophosphamide, together with low-dose radiotherapy. This CDR3 has 16 residues. V gave up 5 bases and J gave up 2 bases; unmatched junction bases: 6. Germline CDR1 and CDR2: SGHVS and FQNEAQ. This clonotype has ten or more counts.

The chain couples TRBV7-8 to TRBJ2-3, with 11 bases identical to TRBD2. The origin of this receptor is a male donor with prostate cancer. Here the sequenced sample was PBMCs, taken before treatment. CDR3 amino acids: CASSQGLAEITDTQYF. For the CDR3, the DNA is TGTGCCAGCAGCCAGGGACTAGCGGAGATCACAGATACGCAGTATTTT.